This TCR beta chain was identified in a study of PD-L1 blockade in urothelial cancer. In the study overall: Patients had received 0 to 3 prior chemotherapy regimens. Analyses were performed on blood at 3 weeks after treatment start (the second dose) and at 6 weeks.

Using immunoSEQ multiplex PCR, the repertoire was profiled, and TCRdb retains in-frame clones only, with some absent. The sample has some 45,000 clones; roughly 84% are singletons. As to this clone: The antigen is undetermined.

CDR3 length equals 12 residues. Germline values: CDR1 SEHNR, CDR2 FQNEAQ (reference sequence). V was trimmed by 5 bases and J by 3 bases, leaving 8 bases between them. Study-wide results and caveats: Below-median pretreatment blood TCR clonality was associated with improved progression-free and overall survival.

Time point denoted: pretreatment peripheral blood. The clonotype was recovered from a donor aged 40 or older with urothelial cancer. The specimen comprised PBMCs, sampled around atezolizumab (anti-PD-L1) treatment. The V and J genes are TRBV7-9 and TRBJ2-7; D is unclear. The CDR3 DNA reads as TGTGCCAGCAGCCCCGCCTACTACGAGCAGTACTTC. This gives the protein CASSPAYYEQYF. Together with reference TRBV7-9 and TRBJ2-7, the CDR3 gives the full variable domain: DTGVSQNPRHKITKRGQNVTFRCDPISEHNRLYWYRQTLGQGPEFLTYFQNEAQLEKSRLLSDRFSAERPKGSFSTLEIQRTEQGDSAMYLCASSPAYYEQYFGPGTRLTVT.